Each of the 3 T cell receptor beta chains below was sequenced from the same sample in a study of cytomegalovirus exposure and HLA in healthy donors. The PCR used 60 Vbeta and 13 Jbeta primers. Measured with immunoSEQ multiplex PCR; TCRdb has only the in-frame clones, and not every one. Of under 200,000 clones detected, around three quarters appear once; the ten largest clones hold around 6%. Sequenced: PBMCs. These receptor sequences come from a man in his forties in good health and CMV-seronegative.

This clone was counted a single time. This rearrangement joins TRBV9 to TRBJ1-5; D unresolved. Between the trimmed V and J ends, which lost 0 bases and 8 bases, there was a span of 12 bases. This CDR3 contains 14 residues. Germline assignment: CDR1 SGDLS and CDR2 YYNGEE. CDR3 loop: CASSVAPSGEPQHF. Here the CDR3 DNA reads TGTGCCAGCAGCGTAGCTCCATCGGGAGAGCCCCAGCATTTT.

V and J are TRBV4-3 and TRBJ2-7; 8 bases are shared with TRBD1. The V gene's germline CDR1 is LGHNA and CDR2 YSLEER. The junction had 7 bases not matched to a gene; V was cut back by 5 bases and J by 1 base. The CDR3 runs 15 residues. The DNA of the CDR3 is TGCGCCAGCAGCATACAGGGGGGCGGATCCTACGAGCAGTACTTC. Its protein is CASSIQGGGSYEQYF.

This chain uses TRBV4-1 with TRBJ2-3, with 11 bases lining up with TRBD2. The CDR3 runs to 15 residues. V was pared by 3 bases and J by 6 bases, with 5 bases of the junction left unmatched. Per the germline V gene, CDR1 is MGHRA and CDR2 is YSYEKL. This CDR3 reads CASSQGLAAPDTQYF. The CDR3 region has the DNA TGCGCCAGCAGCCAGGGACTAGCGGCCCCCGATACGCAGTATTTT.